This is a list of T cell receptor beta chains from one sample in a study of blood T cells in healthy people across ages. One entry per CDR3 protein, called by TCRdb with MiXCR from the 5' RACE reads. The table records about a million distinct CDR3 sequences, more than 30% of them present only once. Sequencing was done on a sample of blood. These TCRs come from a man between 18 and 35 years old in good health. The CDR3 runs from the conserved cysteine through the conserved F or W.

CDR3 length: 15
V gene: TRBV27
CDR3 protein: CASSVTGGAYNEQFF

CDR3 length: 16
V gene: TRBV25-1
CDR3 protein: CASTPRGGLSDSPLHF

CDR3 length: 16
V gene: TRBV3-1
CDR3 protein: CASSQVASSYNSPLHF

CDR3 length: 15
V gene: TRBV6-5
CDR3 protein: CASSYSWKAPGELFF

CDR3 length: 15
V gene: TRBV7-2
CDR3 protein: CASSLEGAVVTEAFF

CDR3 length: 16
V gene: TRBV7-2
CDR3 protein: CASSLVGDPIAAEAFF

CDR3 length: 13
V gene: TRBV4-2
CDR3 protein: CASRTVLNTEAFF

CDR3 length: 13
V gene: TRBV6-5
CDR3 protein: CASRNQGYGGYTF

CDR3 length: 13
V gene: TRBV4-1
CDR3 protein: CASSPHGITEAFF

CDR3 length: 13
V gene: TRBV20-1
CDR3 protein: CSARTGLTGELFF

CDR3 length: 15
V gene: TRBV5-1
CDR3 protein: CASSLTTSGEETQYF

CDR3 length: 12
V gene: TRBV27
CDR3 protein: CASGTGFYGYTF

CDR3 length: 15
V gene: TRBV12-3/TRBV12-4
CDR3 protein: CANSSTDRSGYGYTF

CDR3 length: 18
V gene: TRBV7-2
CDR3 protein: CASSLLWDRGRRNTEAFF

CDR3 length: 15
V gene: TRBV20-1
CDR3 protein: CSARNTPYGNTEAFF

CDR3 length: 14
V gene: TRBV29-1
CDR3 protein: CSVEGTFGYTEAFF

CDR3 length: 13
V gene: TRBV15
CDR3 protein: CATSRDLNTEAFF

CDR3 length: 13
V gene: TRBV12-3/TRBV12-4
CDR3 protein: CASSLAGNEKLFF

CDR3 length: 16
V gene: TRBV7-3
CDR3 protein: CASSLNPSGFTDTQYF

CDR3 length: 17
V gene: TRBV21-1
CDR3 protein: CASSKGRTLGRFGELFF

CDR3 length: 15
V gene: TRBV4-2
CDR3 protein: CASSQDRGRTGGYTF

CDR3 length: 16
V gene: TRBV20-1
CDR3 protein: CSARTLGQGSNYDYTF

CDR3 length: 13
V gene: TRBV4-1
CDR3 protein: CASSQEWQSRAFF

CDR3 length: 13
V gene: TRBV12-3/TRBV12-4
CDR3 protein: CASSFGEGGEQFF

CDR3 length: 15
V gene: TRBV6-6
CDR3 protein: CASSYSVGVMETQYF

CDR3 length: 16
V gene: TRBV19
CDR3 protein: CASSGIRGGSTDTQYF

CDR3 length: 13
V gene: TRBV7-3
CDR3 protein: CASRKTENTEAFF

CDR3 length: 14
V gene: TRBV4-1
CDR3 protein: CASSQVQGNGGYTF

CDR3 length: 14
V gene: TRBV12-3/TRBV12-4
CDR3 protein: CAGSRGDLQDTQYF

CDR3 length: 14
V gene: TRBV6-6
CDR3 protein: CASSYTGAGDTQYF

CDR3 length: 13
V gene: TRBV20-1
CDR3 protein: CSAAQGFRETQYF

CDR3 length: 14
V gene: TRBV12-3/TRBV12-4
CDR3 protein: CASSRSAAADAEYF

CDR3 length: 14
V gene: TRBV29-1
CDR3 protein: CSVEWGAPSYGYTF

CDR3 length: 15
V gene: TRBV5-1
CDR3 protein: CASSLFATGNTEAFF

CDR3 length: 18
V gene: TRBV6-4
CDR3 protein: CASSDSGREGGSYNEQFF

CDR3 length: 12
V gene: TRBV24-1
CDR3 protein: CATQGLLNEQFF

CDR3 length: 15
V gene: TRBV7-2
CDR3 protein: CASSHGLAGVNEQFF

CDR3 length: 15
V gene: TRBV28
CDR3 protein: CASSARDRGLDTQYF

CDR3 length: 15
V gene: TRBV27
CDR3 protein: CASTRIIAPPETQYF

CDR3 length: 14
V gene: TRBV10-2
CDR3 protein: CATRDDTTNEKLFF

CDR3 length: 13
V gene: TRBV6-2/TRBV6-3
CDR3 protein: CASSYRARYEQYF

CDR3 length: 16
V gene: TRBV2
CDR3 protein: CASSEERASISYEQYF

CDR3 length: 10
V gene: TRBV20-1
CDR3 protein: CSARDVGYTF

CDR3 length: 16
V gene: TRBV9
CDR3 protein: CAGSVSGQGAIGELFF

CDR3 length: 14
V gene: TRBV18
CDR3 protein: CASSPPLEVLEQYF

CDR3 length: 16
V gene: TRBV7-8
CDR3 protein: CASSTPGTTYTDTQYF

CDR3 length: 14
V gene: TRBV12-5
CDR3 protein: CATVPDGSGNTIYF

CDR3 length: 15
V gene: TRBV5-1
CDR3 protein: CASSLSSTSTDTQYF

CDR3 length: 15
V gene: TRBV6-5
CDR3 protein: CASRPVQVSNQPQHF

CDR3 length: 14
V gene: TRBV5-1
CDR3 protein: CASSWTTSLDTQYF

CDR3 length: 14
V gene: TRBV10-3
CDR3 protein: CAIRDRDMNTEAFF

CDR3 length: 15
V gene: TRBV7-9
CDR3 protein: CASSLEAGTTYGYTF

CDR3 length: 17
V gene: TRBV7-2
CDR3 protein: CASSLLIAGGSTDTQYF

CDR3 length: 15
V gene: TRBV14
CDR3 protein: CASSRALGANNEQYF

CDR3 length: 15
V gene: TRBV16
CDR3 protein: CASSQSMDRGSGYTF